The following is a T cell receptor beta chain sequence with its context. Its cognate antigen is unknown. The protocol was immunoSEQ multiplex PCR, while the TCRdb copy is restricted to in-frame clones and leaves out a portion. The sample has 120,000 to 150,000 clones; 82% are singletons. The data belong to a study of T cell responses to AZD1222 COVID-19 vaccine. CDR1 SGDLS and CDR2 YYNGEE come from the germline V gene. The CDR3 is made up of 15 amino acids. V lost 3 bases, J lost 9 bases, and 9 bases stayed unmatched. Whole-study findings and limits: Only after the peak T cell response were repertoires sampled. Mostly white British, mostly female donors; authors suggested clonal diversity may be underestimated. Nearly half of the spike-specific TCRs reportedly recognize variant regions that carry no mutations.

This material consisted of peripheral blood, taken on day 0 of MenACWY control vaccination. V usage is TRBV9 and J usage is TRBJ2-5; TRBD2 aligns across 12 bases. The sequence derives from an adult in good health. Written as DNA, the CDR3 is TGTGCCAGCAGCGGACTAGCGGGGGCTCAAGCGGCCCAGTACTTC. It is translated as CASSGLAGAQAAQYF.